Each of the 29 T cell receptor beta chains below was sequenced from the same sample in a study of shared T cell receptors in the human thymus. The data were produced by immunoSEQ multiplex PCR, yet TCRdb's version contains in-frame clones alone and is incomplete. The sample lists some 400,000 clones; 85% to 95% were seen once. Sequenced: thymocytes. These TCRs come from a human donor.

The chain has TRBV7-9 and TRBJ1-4; no clear D gene. Germline assignment: CDR1 SEHNR and CDR2 FQNEAQ (reference sequence). The CDR3 has 15 amino acids. Trimming stripped 2 bases from V and 3 bases from J, with 10 bases between. DNA for the CDR3: TGTGCCAGCAGCTTAAAAGGGAGACCTAATGAAAAACTGTTTTTT. Translating it yields CASSLKGRPNEKLFF.

This chain joins TRBV28 and TRBJ1-5; D remains ambiguous. V was cut by 6 bases and J by 5 bases, with 11 bases left in between. The CDR3 length is 13 residues. CDR1 and CDR2 (germline): MDHEN, SYDVKM. The CDR3 protein is CASSQPPDQPQHF. CDR3 nucleotide sequence: TGTGCCAGCAGCCAACCCCCGGATCAGCCCCAGCATTTT.

The CDR3 loop reads CASSVGGGLAGPSSYNEQFF. CDR3 in DNA: TGTGCCAGCAGCGTCGGGGGGGGACTAGCGGGACCTTCCTCCTACAATGAGCAGTTCTTC. The genes are TRBV9 and TRBJ2-1, with TRBD2 matching 13 bases. Germline CDR1 SGDLS, CDR2 YYNGEE. The CDR3 loop spans 20 amino acids. V lost 2 bases, J lost 0 bases, and 11 bases stayed unmatched.

The CDR3 region has the DNA TGTGCCAGCAGTATGACCGGACAGGGGGGCTCTAATGAAAAACTGTTTTTT. It yields the protein CASSMTGQGGSNEKLFF. The chain has TRBV28 and TRBJ1-4; TRBD1 aligns across 10 bases. This CDR3 has 17 amino acids. V gave up 5 bases and J gave up 3 bases; unmatched junction bases: 9. CDR1 is MDHEN and CDR2 is SYDVKM in the germline V gene.

The chain joins TRBV7-9 to TRBJ2-2, with 7 bases that match TRBD1. The CDR3 spans 14 residues. The ends lost 3 bases at V and 6 bases at J; junction bases unmatched: 4. The germline gives CDR1 SEHNR, CDR2 FQNEAQ (reference sequence). The CDR3 spells CASSFLGGPGELFF. CDR3 coding DNA: TGTGCCAGCAGCTTCCTAGGGGGCCCCGGGGAGCTGTTTTTT.

This sequence joins TRBV9 and TRBJ2-7, with 10 bases fitting TRBD2. The junction had 9 bases not matched to a gene; V was cut back by 4 bases and J by 5 bases. Germline assignment: CDR1 SGDLS and CDR2 YYNGEE. The CDR3 is 15 amino acids. The CDR3 region is CASSPTGLAIDEQYF. The CDR3 nucleotides read TGTGCCAGCAGCCCAACGGGACTAGCGATAGACGAGCAGTACTTC.

The genes are TRBV4-1 and TRBJ2-2; 8 bases are shared with TRBD2. The CDR3 is 19 residues long. V shed 6 bases, J shed 1 base, and the junction held 16 bases outside the gene matches. Germline CDR1 reads MGHRA; CDR2 reads YSYEKL. CDR3 region: CASRHLGGREGVNTGELFF. The CDR3 coding sequence is TGCGCCAGCAGACATCTAGGGGGACGGGAGGGCGTGAACACCGGGGAGCTGTTTTTT.

This clone was found once. V gene TRBV28 combines with J gene TRBJ2-5; D not certain. This CDR3 is built from 12 residues. Germline CDR1 reads MDHEN; CDR2 reads SYDVKM. Trimming removed 2 bases from V and 5 bases from J, with 6 bases in between. The CDR3 here is CASSLVRETQYF. The CDR3 bases are TGTGCCAGCAGTTTAGTTCGTGAGACCCAGTACTTC.

The chain links TRBV27 to TRBJ1-3; D uncertain. The CDR3 length is 14 residues. Trimming stripped 6 bases from V and 2 bases from J, with 11 bases between. In germline, CDR1 is MNHEY, CDR2 SMNVEV (reference sequence). The CDR3 DNA reads as TGTGCCAGCAGCCCCCACGAACCTGGAAACACCATATATTTT. Protein: CASSPHEPGNTIYF.

This chain connects TRBV18 to TRBJ2-7; a possible D gene is TRBD2 (6 bases). Germline CDR1 and CDR2: KGHSH and LQKENI. V lost 6 bases, J lost 7 bases, and 22 bases lay in between. The CDR3 runs to 15 residues. Here the CDR3 reads CASSRGMGGMSEQYF. CDR3 in DNA: TGTGCCAGCTCGCGGGGAATGGGCGGGATGAGTGAGCAGTACTTC.

The chain combines TRBV7-8 with TRBJ2-7; D remains ambiguous. This CDR3 has 16 residues. V gave up 2 bases and J gave up 3 bases, with 17 bases separating them. In germline, CDR1 is SGHVS, CDR2 FQNEAQ. CDR3 in amino acids: CASSLQARLLIYEQYF. CDR3 nucleotides: TGTGCCAGCAGCTTACAAGCCAGACTCCTCATCTACGAGCAGTACTTC.

This sequence joins TRBV20-1 and TRBJ2-7; D gene ambiguous. V was clipped by 4 bases and J by 6 bases, with 7 bases between them. The CDR3 is 10 amino acids. Germline loops: CDR1 DFQATT, CDR2 SNEGSKA (reference sequence). The CDR3 spells CSAIGGEQYF. The CDR3, as DNA: TGCAGTGCTATAGGTGGCGAGCAGTACTTC.

This sequence joins TRBV11-2 and TRBJ1-1, with D perhaps matching TRBD1 (5 bases). The CDR3 is 16 residues long. Trimming pared 7 bases from V and 5 bases from J, leaving 23 bases between. The germline V gene encodes CDR1 SGHAT and CDR2 FQNNGV. The CDR3 here is CASKFCAGARRTEAFF. CDR3 coding DNA: TGTGCCAGCAAGTTTTGCGCTGGGGCGAGAAGAACTGAAGCTTTCTTT.

The chain has TRBV14 and TRBJ2-1, with TRBD2 matching over 7 bases. V lost 4 bases, J lost 7 bases, and 10 bases stayed unmatched. Germline V gene sequence: CDR1 SGHDN, CDR2 FVKESK. This CDR3 has 15 residues. The chain's CDR3 is CASSPSGPPGNEQFF. DNA of the CDR3: TGTGCCAGCAGCCCTAGCGGTCCCCCGGGTAATGAGCAGTTCTTC.

CDR3 sequence reads: CASKTGPNTQYF. The CDR3 nucleotides are TGTGCCAGCAAGACGGGTCCCAATACGCAGTATTTT. This chain connects TRBV6-5 to TRBJ2-3, with D unclear. The CDR3 is made up of 12 amino acids. The V end was cut by 7 bases, the J end by 7 bases, with 12 bases between. Germline V gene sequence: CDR1 MNHEY, CDR2 SVGAGI.

The chain has TRBV7-2 and TRBJ1-2; a weak D match, TRBD1 (6 bases). The CDR3 consists of 14 residues. The V end lost 6 bases, the J end lost 8 bases, and 19 bases lay between the germline ends. The germline V gene encodes CDR1 SGHTA and CDR2 FQGNSA. The CDR3 DNA is TGTGCCAGCAGACACACAGGGAAGATAGGAGGCTACACCTTC. This gives the protein CASRHTGKIGGYTF.

The chain carries TRBV28 and TRBJ2-4, with D perhaps TRBD2 (7 bases). CDR1 is MDHEN and CDR2 is SYDVKM in the germline V gene. Trimming removed 5 bases from V and 7 bases from J, with 15 bases in between. The CDR3 contains 14 residues. CDR3 bases: TGTGCCAGCAGTCCGAGGGGGGAGGGGAACATTCAGTACTTC. Its translation is CASSPRGEGNIQYF.

V usage is TRBV5-1 and J usage is TRBJ2-3; D is uncertain. The germline V gene has CDR1 SGHRS and CDR2 YFSETQ. With 4 bases removed from V and 0 bases from J, the gap between germline ends came to 15 bases. The CDR3 sequence is 16 residues long. The CDR3 nucleotides are TGCGCCAGCAGCGGGTGGACCTCGGACAGCACAGATACGCAGTATTTT. Translation gives CASSGWTSDSTDTQYF.

V usage is TRBV21-1 and J usage is TRBJ2-6; the table assigns TRBD1, which was not confirmed against the DNA. TRBV21-1 is annotated as a pseudogene. The CDR3 sequence is 15 residues long. The CDR3, as DNA: TGTGCCAGCAGCCCTCGACAGGCTGGGGCCAACGTCCTGACTTTC. Encoded protein: CASSPRQAGANVLTF.

The chain employs TRBV7-9 and TRBJ2-3; 9 nucleotides agree with TRBD2. Per germline, CDR1 SEHNR and CDR2 FQNEAQ (reference sequence). CDR3 size: 16 residues. V lost 3 bases to trimming and J lost 7 bases; unmatched junction nucleotides: 11. CDR3 sequence: CASSLGLAGFQNTQYF. CDR3 in DNA: TGTGCCAGCAGCTTGGGTCTAGCGGGATTCCAAAATACGCAGTATTTT.

This rearrangement joins TRBV10-1 to TRBJ2-7, with 7 bases that match TRBD1. V shed 3 bases, J shed 4 bases, and the junction held 15 bases outside the gene matches. The germline CDR1 and CDR2 sequences are WNHNN and SYGVQD (reference sequence). The CDR3 spans 17 residues. The CDR3 bases are TGCGCCAGCAGTGATGGGAAGGGACAGCTCGGTAGATACGAGCAGTACTTC. This gives the protein CASSDGKGQLGRYEQYF.

The rearrangement links TRBV18 to TRBJ2-1; 10 bases fit TRBD2. Germline V lookup: CDR1 KGHSH, CDR2 LQKENI. V was clipped by 3 bases and J by 4 bases; unmatched bases: 6. The CDR3 contains 16 residues. CDR3 DNA sequence: TGTGCCAGCTCACCCACGCGGACTAGCGGATACAATGAGCAGTTCTTC. Protein: CASSPTRTSGYNEQFF.

The rearrangement uses TRBV14 and TRBJ2-1; 12 nucleotides align to TRBD2. The CDR3 sequence is 14 residues long. The ends lost 1 base at V and 9 bases at J; junction bases unmatched: 1. Per the germline V gene, CDR1 is SGHDN and CDR2 is FVKESK. This CDR3 reads CASSQVTSGGEQFF. The CDR3, as DNA: TGTGCCAGCAGCCAAGTGACTAGCGGGGGTGAGCAGTTCTTC. The complete variable domain, with remaining parts taken from reference TRBV14 and TRBJ2-1, reads EAGVTQFPSHSVIEKGQTVTLRCDPISGHDNLYWYRRVMGKEIKFLLHFVKESKQDESGMPNNRFLAERTGGTYSTLKVQPAELEDSGVYFCASSQVTSGGEQFFGPGTRLTVL.

This rearrangement joins TRBV5-6 to TRBJ2-7, with TRBD2 matching 7 bases. The germline V gene has CDR1 SGHDT and CDR2 YYEEEE. V lost 4 bases, J lost 5 bases, and 12 bases stayed unmatched. This CDR3 has 15 amino acids. This CDR3 reads CASSPLGGGLDEQYF. The CDR3 DNA reads as TGTGCCAGCAGCCCACTGGGGGGGGGTTTGGACGAGCAGTACTTC.

The CDR3 coding sequence is TGTGCCAGCAGCCTACTCGGACTAGCGGGAGCGGGTGAGACCCAGTACTTC. Translated: CASSLLGLAGAGETQYF. The chain combines TRBV7-2 with TRBJ2-5, with 13 bases fitting TRBD2. The CDR3 runs to 17 residues. Trimming cost V 5 bases and J 5 bases; bases outside gene matches: 11. Per the germline V gene, CDR1 is SGHTA and CDR2 is FQGNSA.

The chain joins TRBV28 to TRBJ2-1, with a possible D match to TRBD2 (6 bases). Germline assignment: CDR1 MDHEN and CDR2 SYDVKM. The V and J ends lost 8 bases and 12 bases respectively, with 11 bases between them. The CDR3 has 10 residues. The CDR3 region is CASRGTRQFF. The CDR3 DNA is TGTGCCAGCCGGGGGACTCGGCAGTTCTTC.

The rearrangement uses TRBV6-5 and TRBJ1-2, with D possibly TRBD1 on 6 matching bases. CDR1 and CDR2 (germline): MNHEY, SVGAGI. Trimming removed 6 bases from V and 4 bases from J, with 12 bases in between. The CDR3 loop spans 13 amino acids. The CDR3 reads CASSSQGIYGYTF. Here the CDR3 DNA reads TGTGCCAGCAGCTCCCAGGGGATCTATGGCTACACCTTC.

The V call is TRBV27, the J call TRBJ2-3; TRBD2 aligns across 10 bases. The CDR3 sequence is 18 residues long. Germline assignment: CDR1 MNHEY and CDR2 SMNVEV (reference sequence). V lost 3 bases to trimming and J lost 0 bases; unmatched junction nucleotides: 9. The chain's CDR3 is CASSFWLAGALSTDTQYF. The CDR3 DNA reads as TGTGCCAGCAGTTTTTGGCTAGCGGGAGCCCTTAGCACAGATACGCAGTATTTT.

This clone was seen only once. This chain links TRBV2 with TRBJ1-3; D not certain. Trimming removed 4 bases at V and 0 bases at J, with 7 bases between. This CDR3 contains 14 residues. Germline V lookup: CDR1 SNHLY, CDR2 FYNNEI. The CDR3 DNA reads as TGTGCCAGCAGTGCAACAAGCTCTGGAAACACCATATATTTT. Its protein is CASSATSSGNTIYF. The variable domain in full, completed from reference TRBV2 and TRBJ1-3, reads EPEVTQTPSHQVTQMGQEVILRCVPISNHLYFYWYRQILGQKVEFLVSFYNNEISEKSEIFDDQFSVERPDGSNFTLKIRSTKLEDSAMYFCASSATSSGNTIYFGEGSWLTVV.